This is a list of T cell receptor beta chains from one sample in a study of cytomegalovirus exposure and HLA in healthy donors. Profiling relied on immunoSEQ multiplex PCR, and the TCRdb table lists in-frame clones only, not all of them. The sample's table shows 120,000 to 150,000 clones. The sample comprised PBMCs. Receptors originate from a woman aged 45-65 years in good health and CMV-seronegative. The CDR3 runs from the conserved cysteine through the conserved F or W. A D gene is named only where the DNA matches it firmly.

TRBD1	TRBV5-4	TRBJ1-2	TGTGCCAGCAGCCCTGCACAGGGGCAACGTAATGGCTACACCTTC	CASSPAQGQRNGYTF
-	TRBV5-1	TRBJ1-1	TGCGCCAGCAGCAAATTAGGGGACACTGAAGCTTTCTTT	CASSKLGDTEAFF
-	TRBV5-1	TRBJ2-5	TGCGCCAGCAGCTTGGGGGGAGTTCAAGAGACCCAGTACTTC	CASSLGGVQETQYF
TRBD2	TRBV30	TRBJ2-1	TGTGCCTGGAGTGTACTGGGGCCGACTAGCGGGAGAAGGTCCTACAATGAGCAGTTCTTC	CAWSVLGPTSGRRSYNEQFF
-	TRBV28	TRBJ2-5	TGTGCCAGCAGTTCGGGGACACCGCGGACCCAGTACTTC	CASSSGTPRTQYF
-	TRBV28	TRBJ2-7	TGTGCCAGCAGTTTGACTTTGGCGGATTACTCCTACGAGCAGTACTTC	CASSLTLADYSYEQYF
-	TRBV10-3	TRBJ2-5	TGTGCCATCCGCGCCGATCAAGAGACCCAGTACTTC	CAIRADQETQYF
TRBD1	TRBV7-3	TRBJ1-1	TGTGCCAGCAGCTCGTCCCGGGACAGGGGAATGAACACTGAAGCTTTCTTT	CASSSSRDRGMNTEAFF
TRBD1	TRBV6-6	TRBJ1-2	TGTGCCAGCAGTTACTCTGACAGGGACTATGGCTACACCTTC	CASSYSDRDYGYTF
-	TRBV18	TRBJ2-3	TGTGCCACCCACCCCCTAATTGGAGAGGGAGTCATTAAGGGAGATACGCAGTATTTT	CATHPLIGEGVIKGDTQYF
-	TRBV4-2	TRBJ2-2	TGTGCCAGCAGCGTTCCAGGGGCGAACACCGGGGAGCTGTTTTTT	CASSVPGANTGELFF
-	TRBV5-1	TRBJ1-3	TGCGCCAGCAGCTTGGGACAGAATCGTGGAAACACCATATATTTT	CASSLGQNRGNTIYF
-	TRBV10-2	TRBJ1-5	TGCGCCAGCAGTGGAGGAGGAGGAAGCAATCAGCCCCAGCATTTT	CASSGGGGSNQPQHF
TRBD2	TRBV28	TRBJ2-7	TGTGCCAGCAGACCACTAGCGGGAGATGTGGACGAGCAGTACTTC	CASRPLAGDVDEQYF
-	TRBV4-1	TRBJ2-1	TGCGCCAGCAGCCAAGTCCTACTCAGGGAGGCCTACAATGAGCAGTTCTTC	CASSQVLLREAYNEQFF
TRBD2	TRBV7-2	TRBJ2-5	TGTGCCAGCAGCTTGGGGGGGTACCAAGAGACCCAGTACTTC	CASSLGGYQETQYF
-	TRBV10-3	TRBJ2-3	TGTGCCATCAGTGAGTCGAGTACTAGAGGCACAGATACGCAGTATTTT	CAISESSTRGTDTQYF
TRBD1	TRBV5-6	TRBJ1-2	TGTGCCAGCAGCTTTGGTCCCCCGGGACAGGGCTCGGGAGGCTACACCTTC	CASSFGPPGQGSGGYTF
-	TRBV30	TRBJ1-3	TGTGCCTGGGAGGGGGACTCTGGAAACACCATATATTTT	CAWEGDSGNTIYF
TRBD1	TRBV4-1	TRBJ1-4	TGCGCCAGCAGCCCCTCAGGTTGGGGACAGCGTTCCATTAATGAAAAACTGTTTTTT	CASSPSGWGQRSINEKLFF
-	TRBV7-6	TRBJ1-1	TGTGCCAGCAGCGAAGAGGCGAACACTGAAGCTTTCTTT	CASSEEANTEAFF
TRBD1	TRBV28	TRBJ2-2	TGTGCCAGCATCCAGGGACAGGCCACCGGGGAGCTGTTTTTT	CASIQGQATGELFF
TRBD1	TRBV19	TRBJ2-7	TGTGCCAGCTCACAGGGGGCGGGAGAGCAGTACTTC	CASSQGAGEQYF
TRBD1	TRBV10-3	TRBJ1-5	TGTGCCATCAGTGGCCGACAGGGAAGTCAGCCCCAGCATTTT	CAISGRQGSQPQHF
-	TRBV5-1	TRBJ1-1	TGCGCCAGCAGCTTGGCCATCATGGGGCTGAACACTGAAGCTTTCTTT	CASSLAIMGLNTEAFF
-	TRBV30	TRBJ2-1	TGTGCCTGGAGAGATAGTTCTTCCTACAATGAGCAGTTCTTC	CAWRDSSSYNEQFF
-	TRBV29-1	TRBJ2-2	TGCAGCGTTGAAAGGCTAGCGATTGACACCGGGGAGCTGTTTTTT	CSVERLAIDTGELFF
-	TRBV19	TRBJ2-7	TGTGCCAGTAGTATGGGCGGGGAAAGCTCCTACGAGCAGTACTTC	CASSMGGESSYEQYF
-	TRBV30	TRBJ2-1	TGTGCCTGGAGTGTACTTGTAAACAATGAGCAGTTCTTC	CAWSVLVNNEQFF
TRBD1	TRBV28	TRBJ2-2	TGTGCCAGCAGGATGGGACAGGACAGGGGGTTCACCGGGGAGCTGTTTTTT	CASRMGQDRGFTGELFF
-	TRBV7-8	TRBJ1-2	TGTGCCAGCAGCTTAGCAGGGAGCTATGGCTACACCTTC	CASSLAGSYGYTF
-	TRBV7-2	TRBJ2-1	TGTGCCAGCAGCTGGCTAGTGAATGAGCAGTTCTTC	CASSWLVNEQFF
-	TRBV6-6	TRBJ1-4	TGTGCCAGCAGTACCTACGATGAAAAACTGTTTTTT	CASSTYDEKLFF
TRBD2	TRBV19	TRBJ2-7	TGTGCCAGTAGTATCCCCGGGAGGGTGTCTCAAGACGAGCAGTACTTC	CASSIPGRVSQDEQYF
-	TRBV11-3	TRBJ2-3	TGTGCCAGCAGCCCAGGTGGAGCGGCCGCAGATACGCAGTATTTT	CASSPGGAAADTQYF
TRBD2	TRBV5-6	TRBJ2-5	TGTGCCAGCAGCGTAAGCGGGAGGTTTGAGACCCAGTACTTC	CASSVSGRFETQYF
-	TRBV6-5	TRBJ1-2	TGTGCCAGCAGTTACGGGGGGGGCGACTATGGCTACACCTTC	CASSYGGGDYGYTF
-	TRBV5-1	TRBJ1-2	TGCGCCAGCAGCTCCCCTCGGGAGGGGCCGGGAGGCTACACCTTC	CASSSPREGPGGYTF
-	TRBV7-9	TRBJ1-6	TGTGCCAGCAGCTTGTCAAATTCACCCCTCCACTTT	CASSLSNSPLHF
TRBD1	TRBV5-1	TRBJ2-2	TGCGCCAGCAACAGACAGGGAATCGACACCGGGGAGCTGTTTTTT	CASNRQGIDTGELFF
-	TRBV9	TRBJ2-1	TGTGCCAGCAGCGTAGATCCAGGCGGGACGATTCAGTTCTTC	CASSVDPGGTIQFF
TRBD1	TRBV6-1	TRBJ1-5	TGTGCCAGCAGTGAACCCCCGGGACAGGGTTTGGAGCCCCAGCATTTT	CASSEPPGQGLEPQHF
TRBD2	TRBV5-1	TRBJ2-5	TGCGCCAGCAGCTCGGGACTAGCGGGTGGAGAGACCCAGTACTTC	CASSSGLAGGETQYF
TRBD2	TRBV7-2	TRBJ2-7	TGTGCCAGCAGCTTACAGTCTAGCGGGGGGGTCTACGAGCAGTACTTC	CASSLQSSGGVYEQYF
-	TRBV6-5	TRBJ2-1	TGTGCCAGCAGTCCCATTGGGGGCGTCGGTGAGCAGTTCTTC	CASSPIGGVGEQFF
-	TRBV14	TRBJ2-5	TGTGCCAGCAGCCAAGGGGCGGAGACCCAGTACTTC	CASSQGAETQYF
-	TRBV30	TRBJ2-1	TGTGCCTGGAGAGACGGGGTGTCTTCCTACAATGAGCAGTTCTTC	CAWRDGVSSYNEQFF
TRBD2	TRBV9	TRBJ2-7	TGTGCCAGCAGCGTTACGAGCGGGAGGGCCGGGGAGCAGTACTTC	CASSVTSGRAGEQYF
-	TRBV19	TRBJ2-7	TGTGCCAGCAGTGACAGGCCCTACGAGCAGTACTTC	CASSDRPYEQYF
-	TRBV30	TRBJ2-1	TGTGCCTGGCAAGCCCCGGGACAAGGGTTCTTC	CAWQAPGQGFF
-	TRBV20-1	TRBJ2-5	TGCAGTGCCCTAGCGCAAGAGACCCAGTACTTC	CSALAQETQYF
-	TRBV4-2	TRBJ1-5	TGTGCCAGCAGCCAAGGTAGACAGATAATACTACGTTGTCAGCCCCAGCATTTT	CASSQGRQIILRCQPQHF